The 13 T cell receptor beta chains given below trace back to one sample, sequenced in a study of identical twins. MiXCR, run by TCRdb on the 5' RACE reads, gives a single entry per CDR3 protein. The sample lists fewer than 650,000 distinct CDR3 sequences; just over 7% were seen once. These data are also associated with another study on yellow fever vaccine responses in identical twins.

The material sequenced was PBMCs. Receptors were obtained from a woman under 30 in good health.

This clonotype was observed a few times. V is TRBV12-3 or TRBV12-4 and J is TRBJ2-2; maybe TRBD2 (5 bases). V lost 8 bases and J lost 2, with 15 bases in between. The CDR3 spans 15 residues. CDR3 loop: CASLGGPGNTGELFF. The CDR3, as DNA: TGTGCCAGCCTCGGAGGTCCCGGTAACACCGGGGAGCTGTTTTTT.

The chain combines TRBV20-1 with TRBJ2-5, with 8 bases identical to TRBD2. With 0 bases clipped from V and 1 base from J, the junction kept 7 bases outside the gene matches. Germline V lookup: CDR1 DFQATT, CDR2 SNEGSKA (reference sequence). CDR3 length equals 16 residues. The CDR3 sequence: CSARDLERGTQETQYF. CDR3 DNA: TGCAGTGCTAGAGATCTGGAGCGGGGGACCCAAGAGACCCAGTACTTC.

This clonotype was counted ten times or more. This rearrangement joins TRBV5-1 to TRBJ2-2; D not certain. The CDR3 has 15 residues. Germline V gene sequence: CDR1 SGHRS, CDR2 YFSETQ. The ends were cut back, 2 bases at V and 3 bases at J, with 11 bases in the middle. In nucleotides, the CDR3 is TGCGCCAGCAGCTTTGAAGACGGGTACACCGGGGAGCTGTTTTTT. Protein sequence: CASSFEDGYTGELFF. Full variable domain (remainder filled in from reference TRBV5-1 and TRBJ2-2): KAGVTQTPRYLIKTRGQQVTLSCSPISGHRSVSWYQQTPGQGLQFLFEYFSETQRNKGNFPGRFSGRQFSNSRSEMNVSTLELGDSALYLCASSFEDGYTGELFFGEGSRLTVL.

Many counts were recorded for this clonotype. The CDR3 DNA follows: TGTGCCAGCAGTCGACAGGGAGATCAGCCCCAGCATTTT. Its protein is CASSRQGDQPQHF. The chain recombines TRBV12-3 or TRBV12-4 with TRBJ1-5; 7 bases agree with TRBD1. V lost 5 bases and J lost 5; bases outside the gene matches: 3. The CDR3 is 13 residues long.

This clonotype was detected ten times or more. The V and J genes are TRBV27 and TRBJ2-1, with 7 nucleotides matching TRBD1. The V segment lost 10 bases and the J segment 9 bases; nucleotides outside the gene matches: 9. Germline CDR1 is MNHEY and CDR2 is SMNVEV (reference sequence). The length of the CDR3 is 12 residues. CDR3 nucleotides: TGTGCCACCCGGACAGGTTTTAGTGAGCAGTTCTTC. Its translation: CATRTGFSEQFF.

This clonotype was detected ten times or more. V usage is TRBV5-6 and J usage is TRBJ2-1, with a tentative D call TRBD2 (6 bases). V was trimmed by 1 base and J by 6 bases, leaving 8 bases between them. Germline-derived CDR1 and CDR2 are SGHDT and YYEEEE. The CDR3 has 13 amino acids. The CDR3 region is CASSLISGNEQFF. DNA of the CDR3: TGTGCCAGCAGCTTGATTAGCGGCAATGAGCAGTTCTTC.

This chain joins TRBV24-1 and TRBJ2-1; 8 bases are shared with TRBD1. Germline CDR1 is KGHDR and CDR2 is SFDVKD. The V segment lost 4 bases and the J segment 6 bases; nucleotides outside the gene matches: 7. The CDR3 totals 15 residues. The DNA for the CDR3 is TGTGCCACCAGTGACCCGCTTGGACAGGGCAATGAGCAGTTCTTC. It specifies CATSDPLGQGNEQFF.

This clonotype showed up just a few times. The gene calls are TRBV5-5 and TRBJ1-1; D unresolved. The germline gives CDR1 SGHKS, CDR2 YYEKEE (reference sequence). The V gene lost 2 bases and the J gene lost 7 bases, with 15 bases spanning the gap. CDR3 length equals 14 residues. The DNA for the CDR3 is TGTGCCAGCAGCTTTCTAACCCCCTCGGGTGAAGCTTTCTTT. Residues: CASSFLTPSGEAFF. Drawing the rest from reference TRBV5-5 and TRBJ1-1, the complete variable domain is DAGVTQSPTHLIKTRGQQVTLRCSPISGHKSVSWYQQVLGQGPQFIFQYYEKEERGRGNFPDRFSARQFPNYSSELNVNALLLGDSALYLCASSFLTPSGEAFFGQGTRLTVV.

The chain links TRBV11-1 to TRBJ2-2, with D uncertain. Germline V gives CDR1 SGHAT, CDR2 FQDESV (reference sequence). Trimming shortened V by 2 bases and J by 2 bases, and 18 bases separated the two germline ends. The CDR3 contains 18 residues. The CDR3 is CASSLNPMGWANTGELFF. The DNA for the CDR3 is TGTGCCAGCAGCTTAAACCCGATGGGATGGGCTAACACCGGGGAGCTGTTTTTT. The whole variable domain, filled in from reference TRBV11-1 and TRBJ2-2, reads EAEVAQSPRYKITEKSQAVAFWCDPISGHATLYWYRQILGQGPELLVQFQDESVVDDSQLPKDRFSAERLKGVDSTLKIQPAELGDSAMYLCASSLNPMGWANTGELFFGEGSRLTVL.

Many counts were recorded for this clonotype. The genes are TRBV9 and TRBJ2-1; 8 nucleotides agree with TRBD1. The CDR3 extends over 15 amino acids. In germline, CDR1 is SGDLS, CDR2 YYNGEE. Unmatched junction bases numbered 6, after V lost 3 bases and J lost 4 bases. In nucleotides, the CDR3 is TGTGCCAGCAGCGCCCGGACAGGGCCGTACAATGAGCAGTTCTTC. Amino acid sequence: CASSARTGPYNEQFF.

This clonotype was counted a few times. This chain links TRBV20-1 with TRBJ1-5; 7 bases are shared with TRBD1. V trimming: 4 bases; J trimming: 0 bases; junction bases outside the gene matches: 12. Germline V CDR1 and CDR2: DFQATT, SNEGSKA (reference sequence). The CDR3 is made up of 17 amino acids. CDR3: CSATTTGTFYSNQPQHF. The CDR3 DNA follows: TGCAGTGCTACCACGACAGGGACCTTTTATAGCAATCAGCCCCAGCATTTT.

The chain joins TRBV20-1 to TRBJ2-3; 8 bases align to TRBD1. V lost 5 bases, J lost 1 base, and 5 bases stayed unmatched. This CDR3 spans 14 amino acids. Germline V gene sequence: CDR1 DFQATT, CDR2 SNEGSKA (reference sequence). CDR3 region: CSAWTGSGTDTQYF. Written as DNA, the CDR3 is TGCAGTGCTTGGACAGGGAGCGGCACAGATACGCAGTATTTT.

This clonotype was seen more than once but under ten times. V is TRBV7-2 and J is TRBJ1-5; no clear D. CDR1 is SGHTA and CDR2 is FQGNSA in the germline V gene. With 1 base removed from V and 5 bases from J, the gap between germline ends came to 12 bases. The CDR3 is 15 residues long. Written as DNA, the CDR3 is TGTGCCAGCAGCTTAGTTTCAATTGGTCATCAGCCCCAGCATTTT. This sequence encodes CASSLVSIGHQPQHF.